The clone carrying this TCR beta chain was detected ten times or more. Antigen: not known. The authors produced TCR alpha and TCR beta cDNA libraries with sample barcodes and UMIs by 5'RACE using constant-segment primers. A single record per CDR3 protein comes from TCRdb applying MiXCR to the 5' RACE reads. The table shows about 560,000 distinct CDR3 sequences, with roughly 18% occurring only once. The sample belongs to a study of T-cell memory formation after mild COVID-19. Overall study: Largely, the TCR clusters proved donor specific.

Study-wide results and limits: Mainly CM and EM harbored the contracting CD4+ clones; mainly EMRA harbored the CD8+ ones.

Germline CDR1 is SQVTM and CDR2 is ANQGSEA. Trimming removed 6 bases from V and 2 bases from J, with 10 bases in between. The CDR3 has 12 amino acids. This clonotype originated in an adult woman who had mild COVID-19 (a few samples of this study predate the infection). Cell type and time point are not known. Sequencing input: PBMCs or a T cell subset sorted from them (not recorded which). This chain uses TRBV29-1 with TRBJ2-5; no reliable D call. The CDR3 bases are TGCAGCGTCGGGTCAGTACAAGAGACCCAGTACTTC. Translation: CSVGSVQETQYF.